This T cell receptor beta chain was recovered during a study of CD8 T cells in ankylosing spondylitis. In TCRdb, the 5' RACE reads were re-called with MiXCR into one record per CDR3 protein. The table lists under 250,000 distinct CDR3 sequences, roughly 32% of them singletons, with roughly 4.2% in the top ten. This clonotype was counted between two and nine times. Per germline, CDR1 DFQATT and CDR2 SNEGSKA (reference sequence). The CDR3 is 12 amino acids. V lost 0 bases to trimming and J lost 7 bases, with 10 bases between them. The chain uses TRBV20-1 and TRBJ2-7; unclear D gene. This TCR came from a male donor with ankylosing spondylitis or in good health (not recorded which). The specimen was blood, either unsorted or a sorted T cell fraction (not recorded which). For the CDR3, the DNA is TGCAGTGCTAGAGATCCCCTACCTGAGCAGTACTTC. This sequence encodes CSARDPLPEQYF.